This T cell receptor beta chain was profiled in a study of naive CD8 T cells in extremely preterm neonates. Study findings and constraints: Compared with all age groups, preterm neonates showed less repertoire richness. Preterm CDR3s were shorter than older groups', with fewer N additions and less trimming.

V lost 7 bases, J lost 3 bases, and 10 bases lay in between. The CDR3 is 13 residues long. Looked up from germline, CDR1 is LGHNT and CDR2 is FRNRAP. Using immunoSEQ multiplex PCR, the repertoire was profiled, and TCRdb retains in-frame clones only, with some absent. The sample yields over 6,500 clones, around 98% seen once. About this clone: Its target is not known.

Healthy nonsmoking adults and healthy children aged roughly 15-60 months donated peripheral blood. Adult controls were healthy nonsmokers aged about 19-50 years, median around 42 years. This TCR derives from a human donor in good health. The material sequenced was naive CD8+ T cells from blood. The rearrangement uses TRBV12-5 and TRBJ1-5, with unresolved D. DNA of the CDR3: TGTGCTAGTGCGGAGGGTGCCAATCAGCCCCAGCATTTT. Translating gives CASAEGANQPQHF.